This paragraph reports one T cell receptor (beta chain). Its specificity is unknown. These data are taken from a study of T cell responses to AZD1222 COVID-19 vaccine. Study-level points and caveats: Of the AZD1222 recipients, only 5 or 6 were seropositive at baseline. Receipt of two AZD1222 doses was followed by a rise in Spike-specific TCR breadth and depth.

Clones were sequenced by immunoSEQ multiplex PCR, and TCRdb holds only the in-frame ones, with some missing. The top ten clones hold more than 0.9% of a sample with roughly 150,000 clones, just over 90% of them seen once. Germline values: CDR1 SGHTA, CDR2 FQGTGA. The V and J ends lost 5 bases and 4 bases, in that order; junction bases with no gene match: 1. The CDR3 has 13 residues. This receptor was taken from an adult who received the AZD1222 COVID-19 vaccine. The V and J genes are TRBV7-3 and TRBJ1-2, with 10 bases identical to TRBD1. The sample here was peripheral blood, taken 28 days after the second AZD1222 dose. CDR3 in DNA: TGTGCCAGCAGCCGGGACAGGGGCTATGGCTACACCTTC. This sequence encodes CASSRDRGYGYTF.